This T cell receptor beta chain is from a study of T cell repertoires in cytomegalovirus infection. This clonotype was observed a few times. Each CDR3 protein gets one entry after TCRdb re-called the reads with MiXCR. The top ten hold around 19% of the sample, which has roughly 150,000 distinct CDR3 sequences, 15% to 20% seen once. The specimen sequenced was CD8+ T cells from PBMCs. The receptor comes from a human donor in good health (CMV status not recorded). Some clones in this sample may be carry-over from other donors' samples.

The DNA for the CDR3 is TGTGCCAGCAGTTTACCATATTCGGGAGTCTACAATGAGCAGTTCTTC. This translates into CASSLPYSGVYNEQFF. This chain uses TRBV28 with TRBJ2-1, with a tentative D call TRBD2 (6 bases). V gave up 2 bases and J gave up 3 bases, with 14 bases separating them. This CDR3 has 16 amino acids. The germline V gene encodes CDR1 MDHEN and CDR2 SYDVKM.